The clone carrying this TCR beta chain is a singleton in its sample. Its antigen is currently unknown. These data belong to a study of cytomegalovirus exposure and HLA in healthy donors. Study-level points and caveats: Several of the most significant clusters appeared, in a later analysis, to be linked to common viral pathogens.

The PCR ran on 60 Vbeta and 13 Jbeta primers. Measured with immunoSEQ multiplex PCR; TCRdb has only the in-frame clones, and not every one. The sample lists roughly 72,000 clones, 74% occurring once. The CDR3 is 15 residues long. The V and J ends lost 6 bases and 6 bases, in that order; junction bases with no gene match: 11. Germline lookup yields CDR1 MDHEN and CDR2 SYDVKM. The sample consisted of PBMCs. This clonotype was sampled from a human donor in good health. The chain combines TRBV28 with TRBJ1-5; 7 bases are a match to TRBD1. The CDR3 is CASRPRQGVRQPQHF. The CDR3 coding sequence is TGTGCCAGCAGACCTCGACAGGGAGTCCGTCAGCCCCAGCATTTT.